Described below is a single T cell receptor beta chain sequence and its context. Antigen: not known. This sample was included in a study of CD8+ T cells in alopecia areata. Study conclusions and caveats: Sequences from scalp samples also cover resident alphabeta T cells of normal skin. Sharing of TCR sequences between patients (possibly for HLA-related reasons) was less clear than in mice. Especially in alopecia totalis/universalis, lesional scalp showed greater clonality than normal scalp did. Scalp and blood samples kept many expanded lesional clones throughout tofacitinib.

Sample treatment: oral pan-JAK inhibitor, 5-10 mg twice daily. Sequencing used cDNA as its template, made by extracting RNA and reverse transcribing it. Sequencing was performed with immunoSEQ multiplex PCR; in TCRdb, only in-frame clones are kept and a portion is missing. The table lists 200,000 or so clones, 40% to 45% of them singletons. The CDR3 consists of 14 residues. The V and J ends lost 10 bases and 1 base respectively, with 14 bases between them. Germline loops: CDR1 MGHDK, CDR2 SYGVNS. The TCR originated in a human donor with alopecia areata. Sequencing used CD4+ T cells sorted from blood, obtained around week 36, from a patient treated with tofacitinib. This chain joins TRBV25-1 and TRBJ2-1; possible D gene TRBD2, 6 bases. CDR3: CAIEEGRSYNEQFF. CDR3 coding DNA: TGTGCCATTGAGGAAGGGAGGTCCTACAATGAGCAGTTCTTC.